The clone carrying this TCR beta chain came up once. These data are taken from a study of blood T cell repertoires in COVID-19. Study context: From the United States, Italy and Spain came samples of acute and convalescent COVID-19. The cDNA or gDNA used as material had been derived from T cells, B-cell-depleted T cells, or PBMCs.

In the original processing: Quantification of nucleated cells was approximated via reference gene primer amplification. Sequencing was performed with immunoSEQ multiplex PCR; in TCRdb, only in-frame clones are kept and a portion is missing. V and J calls and clone size are as listed in that table; D and trimming were resolved from the DNA. The data show 150,000 to 200,000 clones, roughly nine tenths seen once. This clonotype originated in a woman of 80 years or more in a cohort sampled during active or convalescent COVID-19. Material: peripheral blood.

CDR3 sequence (DNA): TGTGCCAGCAGTGGAGGAGGCCTTGTGAACACTGAAGCTTTCTTT. Translation: CASSGGGLVNTEAFF. The V call is TRBV25-1, the J call TRBJ1-1; D unresolved. Looked up from germline, CDR1 is MGHDK and CDR2 is SYGVNS. V was pared by 4 bases and J by 0 bases, with 12 bases between. The CDR3 extends over 15 amino acids.